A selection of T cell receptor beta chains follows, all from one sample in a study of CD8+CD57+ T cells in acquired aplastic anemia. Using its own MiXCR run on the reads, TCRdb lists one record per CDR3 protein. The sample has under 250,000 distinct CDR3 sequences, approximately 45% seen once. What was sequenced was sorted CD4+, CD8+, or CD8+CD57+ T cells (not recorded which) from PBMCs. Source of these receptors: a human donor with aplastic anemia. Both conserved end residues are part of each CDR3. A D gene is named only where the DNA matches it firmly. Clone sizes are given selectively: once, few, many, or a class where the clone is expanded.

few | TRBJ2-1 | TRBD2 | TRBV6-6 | CASSYSGLAGGLTYNEQFF | TGTGCCAGCAGTTACTCCGGGCTAGCGGGAGGGTTAACCTACAATGAGCAGTTCTTC
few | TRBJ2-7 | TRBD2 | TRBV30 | CAWGLGSYEQYF | TGTGCCTGGGGACTAGGGTCCTACGAGCAGTACTTC
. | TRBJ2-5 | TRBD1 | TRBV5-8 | CASSLRGQIQETQYF | TGCGCCAGCAGCTTGAGGGGACAGATTCAAGAGACCCAGTACTTC
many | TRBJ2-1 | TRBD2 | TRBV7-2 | CAILAGGGGKFF | TGTGCCATACTAGCGGGGGGTGGTGGGAAGTTCTTC
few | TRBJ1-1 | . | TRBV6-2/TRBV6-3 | CASSHRGPTEAFF | TGTGCCAGCAGTCACCGGGGGCCCACTGAAGCTTTCTTT
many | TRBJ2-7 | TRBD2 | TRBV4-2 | CASQTASGGYEQYF | TGTGCCAGCCAGACGGCTAGCGGAGGTTACGAGCAGTACTTC
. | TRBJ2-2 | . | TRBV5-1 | CATQGRNTGELFF | TGCGCCACCCAAGGTCGGAACACCGGGGAGCTGTTTTTT
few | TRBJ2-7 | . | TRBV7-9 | CASSPPIGPIDEQYF | TGTGCCAGCAGCCCCCCGATCGGGCCTATCGACGAGCAGTACTTC
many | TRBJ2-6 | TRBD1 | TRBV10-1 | CASSEGTGDSGANVLTF | TGCGCCAGCAGTGAGGGGACAGGGGACTCTGGGGCCAACGTCCTGACTTTC
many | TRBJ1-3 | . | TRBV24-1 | CATSDPRTESGNTIYF | TGTGCCACCAGTGATCCCCGGACGGAGTCTGGAAACACCATATATTTT
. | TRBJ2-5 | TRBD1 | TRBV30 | CAWTETGGVYETQYF | TGTGCCTGGACCGAAACAGGGGGCGTTTATGAGACCCAGTACTTC
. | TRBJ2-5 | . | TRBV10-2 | CASSEGGQETQYF | TGTGCCAGCAGTGAGGGGGGGCAGGAGACCCAGTACTTC
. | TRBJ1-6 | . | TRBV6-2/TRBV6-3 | CASSWTGDSPLHF | TGTGCCAGCAGTTGGACGGGAGATTCACCCCTCCACTTT
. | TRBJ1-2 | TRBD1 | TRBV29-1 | CSVVDKGWDRGNYGYTF | TGCAGCGTTGTCGACAAGGGGTGGGACAGGGGTAACTATGGCTACACCTTC
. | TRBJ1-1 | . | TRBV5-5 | CASSSPPLRDGAFF | TGTGCCAGCAGCTCACCACCCCTCAGGGATGGCGCTTTCTTT
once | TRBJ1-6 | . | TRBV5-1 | CASSLDRAQSPLHF | TGCGCCAGCAGCTTGGACAGGGCCCAGTCACCCCTCCACTTT
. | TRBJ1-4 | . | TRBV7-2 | CASSPWGGGASNEKLFF | TGTGCCAGCAGCCCTTGGGGGGGGGGGGCAAGTAATGAAAAACTGTTTTTT
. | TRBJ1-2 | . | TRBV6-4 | CASSRQGYTF | TGTGCCAGCAGTCGACAGGGCTACACCTTC
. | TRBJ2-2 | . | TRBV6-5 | CASSFMRASSSTGELFF | TGTGCCAGCAGTTTTATGAGGGCCTCTTCTTCGACCGGGGAGCTGTTTTTT
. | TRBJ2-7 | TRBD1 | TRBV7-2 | CASSLASTGNPVPEQYF | TGTGCCAGCAGCTTAGCTTCGACAGGGAACCCTGTCCCAGAGCAGTACTTC
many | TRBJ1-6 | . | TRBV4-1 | CASSQAASSYNSPLHF | TGCGCCAGCAGCCAAGCAGCCAGCTCCTATAATTCACCCCTCCACTTT
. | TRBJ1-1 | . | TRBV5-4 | CASSLEQGRGGEAFF | TGTGCCAGCAGCTTGGAACAGGGAAGGGGAGGTGAAGCTTTCTTT
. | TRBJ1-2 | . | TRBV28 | CASSAREGFYGYTF | TGTGCCAGCAGTGCCCGCGAAGGGTTTTATGGCTACACCTTC
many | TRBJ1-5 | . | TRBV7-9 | CASGSSSNQPQHF | TGTGCCAGTGGAAGTAGTAGCAATCAGCCCCAGCATTTT
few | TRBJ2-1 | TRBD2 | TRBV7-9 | CASSQDLGGGGGNEQFF | TGCGCCAGCAGCCAAGATCTTGGCGGGGGGGGGGGAAATGAGCAGTTCTTC
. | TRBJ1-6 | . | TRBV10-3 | CAISREDPYNSPLHF | TGTGCCATCAGTAGGGAGGACCCGTATAATTCACCCCTCCACTTT
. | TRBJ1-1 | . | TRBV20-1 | CSARVPDMYTEAFF | TGCAGTGCTAGAGTCCCGGACATGTACACTGAAGCTTTCTTT
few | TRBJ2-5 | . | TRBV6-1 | CASSSSSRDRTQETQYF | TGTGCCAGCAGTTCTTCTTCGCGGGACAGAACGCAAGAGACCCAGTACTTC
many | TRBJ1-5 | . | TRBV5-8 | CASSLWVQPQHF | TGTGCCAGCAGCTTGTGGGTTCAGCCCCAGCATTTT
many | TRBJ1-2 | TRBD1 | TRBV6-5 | CASRGDRLGYGYTF | TGTGCCAGCAGGGGGGACAGGCTGGGCTATGGCTACACCTTC
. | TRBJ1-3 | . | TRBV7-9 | CATIPVNSGNTIYF | TGTGCCACGATCCCGGTTAACTCTGGAAACACCATATATTTT
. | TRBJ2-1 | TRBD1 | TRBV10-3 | CAISATGETQFF | TGTGCCATCAGTGCTACAGGGGAGACCCAGTTCTTC